One sample yielded the 21 T cell receptor beta chains listed below, sequenced in a study of cytotoxic CD8 clonotypes in ibrutinib-treated CLL. Method: immunoSEQ multiplex PCR; TCRdb's copy keeps in-frame clones and lacks some. The table lists about 250,000 clones, around 70% of them singletons. The specimen comprised PBMCs, sampled after 24 months of ibrutinib treatment. The receptor source for this set is a human donor with chronic lymphocytic leukemia.

This clone has only a few counts. This chain joins TRBV10-3 and TRBJ2-1; 9 bases align to TRBD2. The CDR3 has 16 amino acids. The germline V gene encodes CDR1 ENHRY and CDR2 SYGVKD. V shed 0 bases, J shed 3 bases, and the junction held 3 bases outside the gene matches. Written as DNA, the CDR3 is TGTGCCATCAGTGAGTCGGGAGCGGGAGGCTACAATGAGCAGTTCTTC. It translates to CAISESGAGGYNEQFF.

This clone has more than one count but fewer than ten. CDR3 residues: CASSLIGEQYF. In DNA form, the CDR3 reads TGTGCCAGCAGTTTAATTGGCGAGCAGTACTTC. This rearrangement joins TRBV28 to TRBJ2-7; no definite D call. CDR3 length: 11 amino acids. Trimming left V 2 bases short and J 6 bases short, with 5 bases between. The germline gives CDR1 MDHEN, CDR2 SYDVKM. Together with reference TRBV28 and TRBJ2-7, the CDR3 gives the full variable domain: DVKVTQSSRYLVKRTGEKVFLECVQDMDHENMFWYRQDPGLGLRLIYFSYDVKMKEKGDIPEGYSVSREKKERFSLILESASTNQTSMYLCASSLIGEQYFGPGTRLTVT.

V and J are TRBV6-5 and TRBJ2-3; tentative D call: TRBD2 (8 bases). The CDR3 length is 16 residues. In germline, CDR1 is MNHEY, CDR2 SVGAGI. Between the trimmed V and J ends, which lost 4 bases and 6 bases, there was a span of 20 bases. CDR3 nucleotides: TGTGCCAGCAGTTCGCCGGGGGGGACAGCGGCTGATACGCAGTATTTT. It specifies CASSSPGGTAADTQYF.

DNA for the CDR3: TGTGCCAGCAGCTTAGCACTAGCGGGAGGCGGTGGGGAGACCCAGTACTTC. This sequence encodes CASSLALAGGGGETQYF. The chain has TRBV7-9 and TRBJ2-5; the match to TRBD2 covers 12 bases. CDR3 length: 17 residues. J was trimmed by 5 bases and V by 0 bases; bases with no gene match: 7. CDR1 is SEHNR and CDR2 is FQNEAQ in the germline V gene (reference sequence).

This rearrangement joins TRBV11-3 to TRBJ2-2, with D unresolved. This CDR3 comprises 13 residues. Germline CDR1 reads SGHNT; CDR2 reads YENEEA. The germline V and J ends were trimmed by 5 bases and 4 bases, with 8 bases remaining between them. The CDR3 region is CASSPRSTGELFF. The CDR3 DNA reads TGTGCCAGCAGCCCCCGGAGCACCGGGGAGCTGTTTTTT.

The V call is TRBV25-1, the J call TRBJ1-2, with a tentative D call TRBD1 (6 bases). Per germline, CDR1 MGHDK and CDR2 SYGVNS. This CDR3 is 14 amino acids long. V was trimmed by 2 bases and J by 0 bases, leaving 7 bases between them. CDR3 residues: CASSETGSNYGYTF. Written as DNA, the CDR3 is TGTGCCAGCAGTGAAACAGGGTCTAACTATGGCTACACCTTC.

This chain joins TRBV12-2 and TRBJ2-7; the listed D gene, TRBD1, was not tested against the DNA. TRBV12-2 is noted as a pseudogene. The CDR3 sequence is 14 residues long. The CDR3 DNA is TGTGCAAGTCGCTTAACCCACAGGGGCTACGAGCAGTACTTC. Translating it yields CASRLTHRGYEQYF.

The chain is built from TRBV11-2 and TRBJ1-6; TRBD1 matches at 7 bases. The J segment lost 12 bases and the V segment lost 5 bases, leaving 4 bases of the junction unmatched. The CDR3 runs 12 residues. Germline V gives CDR1 SGHAT, CDR2 FQNNGV. The CDR3 spells CASSPHRGPLHF. Written as DNA, the CDR3 is TGTGCCAGCAGCCCCCACAGGGGACCCCTCCACTTT. Supplemented by reference TRBV11-2 and TRBJ1-6, the full variable domain reads EAGVAQSPRYKIIEKRQSVAFWCNPISGHATLYWYQQILGQGPKLLIQFQNNGVVDDSQLPKDRFSAERLKGVDSTLKIQPAKLEDSAVYLCASSPHRGPLHFGNGTRLTVT.

The chain carries TRBV28 and TRBJ1-3; 7 bases align to TRBD1. The CDR3 loop spans 16 amino acids. Losses at the gene ends were 5 bases for V and 8 bases for J; bases not matched to a gene: 15. Germline values: CDR1 MDHEN, CDR2 SYDVKM. CDR3 loop: CASSGLGNFQGDTIYF. The CDR3 region has the DNA TGTGCCAGCAGTGGCCTTGGCAACTTCCAGGGGGACACCATATATTTT.

The genes are TRBV15 and TRBJ2-2; 9 bases agree with TRBD1. V lost 3 bases to trimming and J lost 4 bases; unmatched junction nucleotides: 6. CDR1 and CDR2 from the germline V gene are LNHNV and YYDKDF (reference sequence). CDR3 length equals 16 residues. CDR3 nucleotides: TGTGCCACCAGCAGGGCTGGGACAGGGTTCACCGGGGAGCTGTTTTTT. This translates into CATSRAGTGFTGELFF.

The chain is built from TRBV27 and TRBJ1-4; D remains ambiguous. Germline CDR1 and CDR2: MNHEY and SMNVEV (reference sequence). Trimming left V 3 bases short and J 4 bases short, with 6 bases between. The CDR3 is 13 residues long. The CDR3 here is CASSFVSNEKLFF. The CDR3 DNA follows: TGTGCCAGCAGTTTTGTCAGTAATGAAAAACTGTTTTTT.

CDR3 coding DNA: TGCAGCGCCGGGGGACACACAGATACGCAGTATTTT. Its protein product is CSAGGHTDTQYF. The V gene is TRBV29-1, the J gene TRBJ2-3; perhaps D is TRBD1 or TRBD2 (6 bases each). The germline gives CDR1 SQVTM, CDR2 ANQGSEA. The CDR3 runs 12 residues. Trimming shortened V by 7 bases and J by 2 bases, and 10 bases separated the two germline ends.

The V and J genes are TRBV11-2 and TRBJ2-5, with no clear D. Per germline, CDR1 SGHAT and CDR2 FQNNGV. The CDR3 is made up of 10 amino acids. V was cut by 4 bases and J by 5 bases, with 2 bases left in between. CDR3 sequence (DNA): TGTGCCAGCAGCTCTGAGACCCAGTACTTC. It translates to CASSSETQYF.

This clone has more than one count but fewer than ten. J is TRBJ1-4 and V is TRBV6-5; D uncertain. The CDR3 covers 14 residues. V dropped 2 bases and J dropped 0 bases, with 4 bases sitting between them. CDR1 is MNHEY and CDR2 is SVGAGI in the germline V gene. CDR3 in amino acids: CASSYGATNEKLFF. Written as DNA, the CDR3 is TGTGCCAGCAGTTACGGGGCAACTAATGAAAAACTGTTTTTT.

This clone has more than one count but fewer than ten. This chain joins TRBV28 and TRBJ2-5, with a weak D call TRBD2 (6 bases). Trimming cost V 8 bases and J 5 bases, with 18 bases left between them. The CDR3 contains 14 residues. Germline V CDR1 and CDR2: MDHEN, SYDVKM. This CDR3 reads CASGRRRGRETQYF. The CDR3 DNA reads TGTGCCAGCGGGAGACGTAGAGGGAGGGAGACCCAGTACTTC. Using reference TRBV28 and TRBJ2-5 for the parts outside the CDR3, the full variable domain is DVKVTQSSRYLVKRTGEKVFLECVQDMDHENMFWYRQDPGLGLRLIYFSYDVKMKEKGDIPEGYSVSREKKERFSLILESASTNQTSMYLCASGRRRGRETQYFGPGTRLLVL.

The chain uses TRBV27 and TRBJ1-4, with TRBD1 matching 7 bases. The V gene end was trimmed by 6 bases and the J gene end by 5 bases; junction bases not matched to a gene: 9. CDR1 MNHEY and CDR2 SMNVEV come from the germline V gene (reference sequence). The CDR3 spans 15 residues. CDR3 sequence reads: CASSYEGTANEKLFF. As DNA, the CDR3 is TGTGCCAGCAGCTACGAGGGGACAGCAAATGAAAAACTGTTTTTT. The full variable domain, its missing parts supplied by reference TRBV27 and TRBJ1-4, is EAQVTQNPRYLITVTGKKLTVTCSQNMNHEYMSWYRQDPGLGLRQIYYSMNVEVTDKGDVPEGYKVSRKEKRNFPLILESPSPNQTSLYFCASSYEGTANEKLFFGSGTQLSVL.

The table lists this clone with a few counts. In DNA, the CDR3 is TGTGCCAGCAGCGTAGGTGGAGGGGAAGAGACCCAGTACTTC. Translated: CASSVGGGEETQYF. The chain couples TRBV2 to TRBJ2-5; possible D gene TRBD2, 6 bases. V dropped 6 bases and J dropped 3 bases, with 14 bases sitting between them. CDR1 and CDR2 from the germline V gene are SNHLY and FYNNEI. CDR3 length equals 14 residues.

The V call is TRBV4-3, the J call TRBJ2-1; the D gene is possibly TRBD2 (6 bases). The CDR3 consists of 14 residues. Per germline, CDR1 LGHNA and CDR2 YSLEER. Trimming took off 1 base at V and 9 bases at J, with 13 bases between the two ends. The CDR3 loop reads CASSQGAGLGEQFF. CDR3 DNA: TGCGCCAGCAGCCAAGGGGCGGGATTGGGTGAGCAGTTCTTC.

V is TRBV7-9 and J is TRBJ2-5; D perhaps matches TRBD1 (6 bases). The CDR3 is 15 residues long. Trimming removed 5 bases at V and 4 bases at J, with 17 bases between. CDR1 is SEHNR, CDR2 FQNEAQ, per germline (reference sequence). The CDR3 nucleotides read TGTGCCAGCAGCCGTCTAGCACAGGGTTCAGAGACCCAGTACTTC. Amino acids: CASSRLAQGSETQYF.

The chain links TRBV13 to TRBJ2-7, with D perhaps assigned TRBD1 or TRBD2 (5 bases each). CDR3 length equals 16 residues. CDR1 is PRHDT and CDR2 is FYEKMQ in the germline V gene (reference sequence). The V gene lost 4 bases and the J gene lost 7 bases, with 23 bases spanning the gap. The CDR3 sequence is CASSSKSTGTAGEQYF. CDR3 DNA: TGTGCCAGCAGCTCCAAGTCCACCGGGACCGCTGGTGAGCAGTACTTC.

The chain combines TRBV15 with TRBJ2-1, with a tentative D call TRBD2 (7 bases). Deletions cut 7 bases from V and 4 bases from J, with 14 bases between. The CDR3 is 14 residues long. Germline assignment: CDR1 LNHNV and CDR2 YYDKDF (reference sequence). Written as DNA, the CDR3 is TGTGCCACCAAGGGGGGAGCGGGGTACAATGAGCAGTTCTTC. Its translation: CATKGGAGYNEQFF.